This T cell receptor (beta chain) is from a study of technical replicates of blood from a few donors. This CDR3 spans 15 amino acids. Trimming removed 0 bases at V and 1 base at J, with 10 bases between. Germline values: CDR1 SGHDT, CDR2 YYEEEE. Assay used: immunoSEQ multiplex PCR; TCRdb lists only in-frame clones, some missing. The sample records approximately 50,000 clones, 94% being singletons. The clonotype comes from a human donor in good health. Sequencing was performed on T cells isolated from PBMCs. The V and J genes are TRBV5-6 and TRBJ2-5; D is ambiguous. The CDR3 DNA follows: TGTGCCAGCAGCTTGGCCGCGGCGACCCAAGAGACCCAGTACTTC. Translation: CASSLAAATQETQYF.